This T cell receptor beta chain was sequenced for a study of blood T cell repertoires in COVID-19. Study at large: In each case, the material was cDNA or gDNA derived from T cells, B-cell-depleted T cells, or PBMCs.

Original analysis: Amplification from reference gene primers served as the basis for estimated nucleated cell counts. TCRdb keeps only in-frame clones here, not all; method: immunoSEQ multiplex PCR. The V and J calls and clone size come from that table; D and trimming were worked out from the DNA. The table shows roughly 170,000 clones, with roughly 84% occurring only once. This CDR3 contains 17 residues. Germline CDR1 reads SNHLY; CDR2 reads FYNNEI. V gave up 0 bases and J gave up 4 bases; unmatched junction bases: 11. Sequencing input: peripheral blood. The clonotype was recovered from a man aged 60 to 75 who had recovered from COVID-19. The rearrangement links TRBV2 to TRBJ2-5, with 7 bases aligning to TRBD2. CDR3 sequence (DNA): TGTGCCAGCAGTGAAGCGCTTAACGTGGGGGGGGGAGAGACCCAGTACTTC. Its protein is CASSEALNVGGGETQYF.